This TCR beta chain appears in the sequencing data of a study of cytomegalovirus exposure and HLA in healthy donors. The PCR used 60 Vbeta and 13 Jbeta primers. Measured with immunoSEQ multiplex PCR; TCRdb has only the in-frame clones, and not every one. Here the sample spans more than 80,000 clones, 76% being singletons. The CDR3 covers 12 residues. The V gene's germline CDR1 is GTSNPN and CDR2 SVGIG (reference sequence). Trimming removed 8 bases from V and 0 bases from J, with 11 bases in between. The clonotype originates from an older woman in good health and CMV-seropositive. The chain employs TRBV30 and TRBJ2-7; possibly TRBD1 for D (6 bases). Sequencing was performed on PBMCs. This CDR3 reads CALGQSSYEQYF. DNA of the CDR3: TGTGCCCTCGGACAGAGCTCCTACGAGCAGTACTTC.